These 5 T cell receptor beta chains originate from one sample sequenced in a study of blood T cell repertoires in COVID-19. The table came from immunoSEQ multiplex PCR; TCRdb's copy has only in-frame clones and leaves some out. The sample lists about 210,000 clones, about four fifths occurring once. Input material: peripheral blood. The receptor source for this set is a man in his forties or fifties with active or convalescent COVID-19.

The J gene is TRBJ2-5, the V gene TRBV5-1; TRBD2 agrees at 9 bases. CDR3 length: 15 amino acids. V lost 0 bases to trimming and J lost 2 bases; unmatched junction nucleotides: 2. Germline V gene lookup returns CDR1 SGHRS and CDR2 YFSETQ. CDR3 amino acids: CASSLASGKQETQYF. Here the CDR3 DNA reads TGCGCCAGCAGCTTGGCTAGCGGGAAACAAGAGACCCAGTACTTC.

V is TRBV6-5 and J is TRBJ1-3, with TRBD1 matching over 7 bases. Looked up from germline, CDR1 is MNHEY and CDR2 is SVGAGI. The V and J ends lost 6 bases and 4 bases, in that order; junction bases with no gene match: 9. There are 15 residues in the CDR3. This CDR3 is CASRKQGSAGNTIYF. CDR3 DNA: TGTGCCAGCAGGAAACAGGGGTCAGCCGGAAACACCATATATTTT.

DNA for the CDR3: TGTGCCAGCAGCAACCAATACGGTCGGACTGAAGCTTTCTTT. Residues: CASSNQYGRTEAFF. The chain is built from TRBV3-1 (or the pseudogene TRBV3-2) and TRBJ1-1; D unresolved. Per germline, CDR1 LGHDT and CDR2 YNNKEL (reference sequence). The CDR3 is made up of 14 amino acids. V lost 5 bases to trimming and J lost 5 bases, with 15 bases between them.

The chain joins TRBV6-2 or TRBV6-3 to TRBJ2-7; 7 bases agree with TRBD1. CDR1 and CDR2 from the germline V gene are MNHEY and SVGEGT. The CDR3 totals 15 residues. With V trimmed by 4 bases and J by 0 bases, 6 bases remained unmatched. CDR3 in DNA: TGTGCCAGCAGTTCCCCGACAGGGAACTCCTACGAGCAGTACTTC. Its protein is CASSSPTGNSYEQYF.

This clone has more than one count but fewer than ten. The chain uses TRBV12-3 or TRBV12-4 and TRBJ1-1; 7 nucleotides agree with TRBD1. CDR3 size: 13 residues. V was pared by 1 base and J by 11 bases, with 7 bases of the junction left unmatched. The CDR3 here is CASSLVGGIRAFF. The CDR3 region has the DNA TGTGCCAGCAGTTTAGTAGGGGGCATCAGGGCTTTCTTT.